This T cell receptor (beta chain) was sequenced during a study of cytomegalovirus exposure and HLA in healthy donors. Findings and caveats of the study: Cytomegalovirus-associated TCR beta chains were listed, numbering 150 to 200. Per published reports, the classifier diagnosed cytomegalovirus status with high specificity and sensitivity. A later analysis showed HLA-associated TCR beta chains outstripping equally common others in clonal expansion. One later analysis reportedly identified an Asian-associated ancestry cluster that showed fewer N-insertions than the roughly 670-donor mean.

In the PCR, 60 Vbeta and 13 Jbeta primers were used. Assay used: immunoSEQ multiplex PCR; TCRdb lists only in-frame clones, some missing. There are about 130,000 clones in the sample; 65% to 90% occur only once, and less than 3% lies in the top ten. This clone was recorded only once. Its cognate antigen is unknown. At one end the junction does not follow the germline gene, possibly because of a read error. Material: PBMCs. The receptor was derived from a man aged 45-60 years in good health and CMV-seronegative.

The CDR3, as DNA: TGTGCCAGCAGCGGATGGACAGGGAGGGTTGGTACAGGTACGCAGTATTTT. Its protein product is CASSGWTGRVGTGTQYF. The J gene is TRBJ2-3, the V gene TRBV7-9; D may be TRBD1 (8 bases). The CDR3 is 17 amino acids. The germline CDR1 and CDR2 sequences are SEHNR and FQNEAQ (reference sequence).